Listed below are T cell receptor beta chains from one sample, sequenced in a study of T-cell memory formation after mild COVID-19. TCRdb passed the 5' RACE reads through MiXCR, listing each CDR3 protein once. The table has fewer than 700,000 distinct CDR3 sequences, roughly 18% seen once. Sequencing was done on a sample of PBMCs or a T cell subset sorted from them (not recorded which). The receptor set was obtained from an adult woman who had mild COVID-19 (a few samples of this study predate the infection). Cell type and time point are not known. Each CDR3 is given with its conserved first and last residue. The D gene is left open where the match is weak. The listing skips clone size in some rows; elsewhere it reads once, few, many or a size class.

TRBJ2-7 TRBV2 16 . few CASSDAVWVSTYEQYF TGTGCCAGCAGTGATGCGGTGTGGGTCAGTACCTACGAGCAGTACTTC
TRBJ1-4 TRBV7-2 15 . few CASSFAGLENEKLFF TGTGCCAGCAGCTTTGCAGGGTTAGAGAATGAAAAACTGTTTTTT
TRBJ1-3 TRBV5-4 15 . . CASSPGRSSGNTIYF TGTGCCAGCAGCCCGGGACGGAGCTCTGGAAACACCATATATTTT
TRBJ2-3 TRBV7-9 15 . . CASSLASTSTDTQYF TGTGCCAGCAGCTTAGCCTCGACTAGCACAGATACGCAGTATTTT
TRBJ2-4 TRBV4-3 13 . many CASSHSDRNIQYF TGCGCCAGCAGCCATTCCGATCGAAACATTCAGTACTTC
TRBJ1-2 TRBV30 14 . few CAWSLWTPVYGYTF TGTGCCTGGAGTCTTTGGACACCAGTCTATGGCTACACCTTC
TRBJ2-2 TRBV24-1 11 . . CAARSTGELFF TGTGCCGCCAGGAGCACCGGGGAGCTGTTTTTT
TRBJ2-3 TRBV7-3 16 . few CASSLIGSRVTDTQYF TGTGCCAGCAGCTTAATTGGCTCGCGGGTGACAGATACGCAGTATTTT
TRBJ1-2 TRBV6-1 14 TRBD1 few CASRTGGRNYGYTF TGTGCCAGCCGGACAGGGGGCAGGAACTATGGCTACACCTTC
TRBJ1-1 TRBV4-1 13 TRBD1 . CASSQGTGSRAFF TGCGCCAGCAGCCAAGGGACAGGGAGCCGGGCTTTCTTT
TRBJ2-3 TRBV5-5 15 TRBD2 . CASSLGSGGPATQYF TGTGCCAGCAGCTTGGGCTCGGGGGGGCCCGCTACGCAGTATTTT
TRBJ1-2 TRBV29-1 11 TRBD1 . CSTTGAAGYTF TGCAGCACAACAGGGGCGGCGGGCTACACCTTC
TRBJ2-6 TRBV3-1 16 . . CASARGHPPGANVLTF TGTGCCTCAGCACGCGGACACCCCCCTGGGGCCAACGTCCTGACTTTC
TRBJ2-4 TRBV6-6 15 . . CASSYFSGADHIQYF TGTGCCAGCAGTTACTTTTCCGGGGCAGATCACATTCAGTACTTC
TRBJ1-5 TRBV7-9 15 TRBD1 . CASSLSRQGGQPQHF TGTGCCAGCAGCTTAAGCCGACAGGGCGGTCAGCCCCAGCATTTT
TRBJ2-2 TRBV3-1 16 . few CASSHKGDPHTGELFF TGTGCCAGCAGCCACAAAGGGGACCCCCACACCGGGGAGCTGTTTTTT
TRBJ1-6 TRBV12-3/TRBV12-4 13 . . CASSPTRPGPLHF TGTGCCAGCAGTCCAACCCGTCCCGGACCCCTCCACTTT
TRBJ2-2 TRBV20-1 13 TRBD1 . CSAQGDLPGELFF TGCAGTGCTCAGGGGGACCTACCCGGGGAGCTGTTTTTT
TRBJ2-1 TRBV4-3 16 TRBD2 few CASSQDRTRGLDEQFF TGCGCCAGCAGCCAAGATAGGACTAGGGGCCTGGATGAGCAGTTCTTC
TRBJ2-7 TRBV4-3 14 . few CASSLKLPDYEQYF TGCGCCAGCAGCCTTAAGTTGCCCGACTACGAGCAGTACTTC
TRBJ2-1 TRBV11-3 12 TRBD1 . CASSTRDRGLFF TGTGCCAGCAGCACACGAGACAGGGGGCTATTCTTC
TRBJ1-5 TRBV20-1 14 . . CSAAGSHSNQPQHF TGCAGTGCTGCGGGGAGCCATAGCAATCAGCCCCAGCATTTT
TRBJ2-6 TRBV7-9 18 . . CASSLLFEESSGANVLTF TGTGCCAGCAGCTTGCTGTTCGAGGAGAGCTCTGGGGCCAACGTCCTGACTTTC
TRBJ2-7 TRBV7-8 13 . . CASSPGPFYEQYF TGTGCCAGCAGCCCTGGGCCGTTCTACGAGCAGTACTTC
TRBJ2-1 TRBV7-9 16 TRBD2 . CASSIDLAGSYNEQFF TGTGCCAGCAGCATCGACCTAGCGGGATCCTACAATGAGCAGTTCTTC
TRBJ2-7 TRBV4-3 16 TRBD2 . CASSPNSGLAGGEQYF TGCGCCAGCAGCCCGAACTCGGGACTAGCGGGAGGGGAGCAGTACTTC
TRBJ2-1 TRBV7-3 16 TRBD2 many CASSGDGTSAYNEQFF TGTGCCAGCAGCGGAGACGGGACTAGCGCCTACAATGAGCAGTTCTTC
TRBJ2-2 TRBV14 16 TRBD2 few CASSFTGLAGDGELFF TGTGCCAGCAGCTTTACTGGACTAGCGGGAGATGGGGAGCTGTTTTTT